The clone carrying this T cell receptor (beta chain) is a singleton in its sample. Its cognate antigen is unknown. V dropped 2 bases and J dropped 4; count of bases not matched to a gene: 5. Germline-derived CDR1 and CDR2 are SGHTS and YDEGEE. The CDR3 is made up of 14 amino acids. Indicated time point: baseline pretreatment blood. The treatment denotes: 15 Gy SBRT to primary tumor, nephrectomy 4 weeks later. The tumor was a clear cell renal cell carcinoma. This sample is drawn from a study of radiation and T cells in renal cell carcinoma. At the level of the study: Nephrectomy followed 15 Gy stereotactic body radiation by 4 weeks.

General study results and limits: Pretreatment tumor biopsies were lacking, so baseline clonotypes are unknown. Top tumor clonotypes rose in blood 2 weeks post-radiation, then contracted.

Assay used: immunoSEQ multiplex PCR; TCRdb lists only in-frame clones, some missing. The table records approximately 140,000 clones, less than 90% of them present only once. Material: blood, obtained from a patient whose treatment included radiotherapy and nephrectomy. The receptor was derived from a woman aged 45 to 65 with renal cell carcinoma. The chain uses TRBV5-8 and TRBJ2-5; 7 bases are shared with TRBD2. CDR3: CASSLRLARETQYF. The CDR3 nucleotides read TGTGCCAGCAGCTTACGACTAGCTCGAGAGACCCAGTACTTC.